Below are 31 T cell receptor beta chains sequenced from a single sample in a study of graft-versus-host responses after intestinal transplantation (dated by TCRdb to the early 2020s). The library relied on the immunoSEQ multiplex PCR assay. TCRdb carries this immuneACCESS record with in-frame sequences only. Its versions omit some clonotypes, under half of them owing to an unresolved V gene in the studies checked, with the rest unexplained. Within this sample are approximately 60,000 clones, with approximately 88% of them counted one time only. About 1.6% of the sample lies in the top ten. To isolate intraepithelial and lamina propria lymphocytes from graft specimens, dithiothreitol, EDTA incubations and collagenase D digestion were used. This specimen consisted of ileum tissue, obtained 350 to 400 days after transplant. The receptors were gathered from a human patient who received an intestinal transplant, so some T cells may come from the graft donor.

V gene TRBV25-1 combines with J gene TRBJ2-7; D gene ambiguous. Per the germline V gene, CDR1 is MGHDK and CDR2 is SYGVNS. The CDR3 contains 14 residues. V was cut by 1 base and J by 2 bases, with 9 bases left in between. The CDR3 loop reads CASSEFRGTYEQYF. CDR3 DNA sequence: TGTGCCAGCAGTGAATTTAGAGGAACCTACGAGCAGTACTTC.

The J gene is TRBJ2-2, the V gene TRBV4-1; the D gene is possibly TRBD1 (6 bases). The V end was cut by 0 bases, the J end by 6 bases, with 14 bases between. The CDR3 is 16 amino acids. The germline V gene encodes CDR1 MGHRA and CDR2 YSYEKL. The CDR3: CASSQEGLQGPGELFF. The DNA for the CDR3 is TGCGCCAGCAGCCAAGAGGGCCTTCAGGGGCCCGGGGAGCTGTTTTTT.

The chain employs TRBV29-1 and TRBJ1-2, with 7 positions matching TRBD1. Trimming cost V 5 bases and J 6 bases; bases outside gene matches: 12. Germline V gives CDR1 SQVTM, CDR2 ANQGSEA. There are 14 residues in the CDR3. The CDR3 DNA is TGCAGCGTTTTAGGACAGGCCCTAGGGGATGGCTACACCTTC. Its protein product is CSVLGQALGDGYTF.

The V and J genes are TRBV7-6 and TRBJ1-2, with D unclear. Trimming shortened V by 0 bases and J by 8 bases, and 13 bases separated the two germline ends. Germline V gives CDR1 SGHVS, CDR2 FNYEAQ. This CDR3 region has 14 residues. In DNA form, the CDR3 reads TGTGCCAGCAGCTTAGCGCATGATGGGCGGGGCTACACCTTC. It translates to CASSLAHDGRGYTF.

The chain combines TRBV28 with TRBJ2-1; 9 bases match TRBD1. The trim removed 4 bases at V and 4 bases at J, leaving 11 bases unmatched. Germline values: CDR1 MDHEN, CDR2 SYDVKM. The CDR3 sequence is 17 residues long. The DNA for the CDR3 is TGTGCCAGCAGTTCTCGATCTCCGGGACAGGGTTACAATGAGCAGTTCTTC. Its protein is CASSSRSPGQGYNEQFF.

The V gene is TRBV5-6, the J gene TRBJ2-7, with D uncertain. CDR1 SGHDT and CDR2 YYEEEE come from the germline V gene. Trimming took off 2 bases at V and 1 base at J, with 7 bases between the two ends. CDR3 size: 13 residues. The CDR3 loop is CASSFPRSYEQYF. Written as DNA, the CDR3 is TGTGCCAGCAGCTTCCCACGTTCCTACGAGCAGTACTTC.

CDR3 DNA sequence: TGCGCCAGCAGCCAAGATAACTACAATGAGCAGTTCTTC. As protein: CASSQDNYNEQFF. The V call is TRBV4-1, the J call TRBJ2-1; D not resolved. V shed 0 bases and J shed 3 bases, with 3 bases lying between them. Germline V lookup: CDR1 MGHRA, CDR2 YSYEKL. The CDR3 totals 13 residues.

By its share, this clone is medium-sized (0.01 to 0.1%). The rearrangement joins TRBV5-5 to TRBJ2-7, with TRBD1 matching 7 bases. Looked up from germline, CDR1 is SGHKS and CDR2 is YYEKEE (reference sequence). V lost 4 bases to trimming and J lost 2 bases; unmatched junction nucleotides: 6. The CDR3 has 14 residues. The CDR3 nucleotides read TGTGCCAGCAGCCCAGACAGGGCGCCCTACGAGCAGTACTTC. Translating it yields CASSPDRAPYEQYF.

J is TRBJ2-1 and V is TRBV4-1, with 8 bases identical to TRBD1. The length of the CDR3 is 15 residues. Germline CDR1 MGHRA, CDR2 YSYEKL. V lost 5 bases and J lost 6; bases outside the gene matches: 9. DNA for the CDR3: TGCGCCAGCAGCAGCACAGGGGGAGACACCAATGAGCAGTTCTTC. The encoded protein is CASSSTGGDTNEQFF.

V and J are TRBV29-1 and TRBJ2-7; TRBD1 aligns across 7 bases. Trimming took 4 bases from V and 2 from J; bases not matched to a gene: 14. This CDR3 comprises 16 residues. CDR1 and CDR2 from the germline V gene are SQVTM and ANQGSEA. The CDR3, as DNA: TGCAGCGTTGTCACCACGCCGATAGGGACAGCCTACGAGCAGTACTTC. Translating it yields CSVVTTPIGTAYEQYF.

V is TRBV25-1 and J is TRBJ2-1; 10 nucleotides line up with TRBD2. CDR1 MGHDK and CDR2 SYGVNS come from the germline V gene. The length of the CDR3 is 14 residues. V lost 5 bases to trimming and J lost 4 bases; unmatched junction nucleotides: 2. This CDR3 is CASSLAGDYNEQFF. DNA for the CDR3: TGTGCCAGCAGTCTAGCGGGAGATTACAATGAGCAGTTCTTC. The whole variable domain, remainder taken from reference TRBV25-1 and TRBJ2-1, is EADIYQTPRYLVIGTGKKITLECSQTMGHDKMYWYQQDPGMELHLIHYSYGVNSTEKGDLSSESTVSRIRTEHFPLTLESARPSHTSQYLCASSLAGDYNEQFFGPGTRLTVL.

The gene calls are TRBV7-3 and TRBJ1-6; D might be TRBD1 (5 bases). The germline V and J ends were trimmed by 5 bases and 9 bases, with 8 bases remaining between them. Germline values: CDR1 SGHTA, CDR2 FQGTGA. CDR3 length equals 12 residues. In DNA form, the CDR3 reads TGTGCCAGCAGCCGGGACTTTTCACCCCTCCACTTT. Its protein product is CASSRDFSPLHF. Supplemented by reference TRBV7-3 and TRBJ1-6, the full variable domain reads GAGVSQTPSNKVTEKGKYVELRCDPISGHTALYWYRQSLGQGPEFLIYFQGTGAADDSGLPNDRFFAVRPEGSVSTLKIQRTERGDSAVYLCASSRDFSPLHFGNGTRLTVT.

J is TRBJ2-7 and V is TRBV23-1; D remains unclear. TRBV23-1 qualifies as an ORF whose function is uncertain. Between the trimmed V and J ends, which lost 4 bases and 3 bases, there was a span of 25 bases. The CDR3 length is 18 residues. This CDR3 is CASSRGEPGLFYVYEQYF. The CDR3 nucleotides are TGCGCCAGCAGTCGGGGTGAGCCAGGTTTATTTTATGTCTACGAGCAGTACTTC.

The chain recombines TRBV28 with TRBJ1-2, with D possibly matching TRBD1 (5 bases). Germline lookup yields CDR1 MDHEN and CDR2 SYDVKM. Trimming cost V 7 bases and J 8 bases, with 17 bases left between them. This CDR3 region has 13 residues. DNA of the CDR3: TGTGCCAGCAATCTAAGGCAAGGGGACGGCTACACCTTC. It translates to CASNLRQGDGYTF.

CDR3 residues: CASSAQTGDYNEQFF. In DNA, the CDR3 is TGTGCCAGCAGCGCCCAGACCGGGGATTACAATGAGCAGTTCTTC. This sequence joins TRBV9 and TRBJ2-1; possible D gene TRBD2, 5 bases. Deletions cut 3 bases from V and 4 bases from J, with 14 bases between. In germline, CDR1 is SGDLS, CDR2 YYNGEE. The CDR3 spans 15 residues.

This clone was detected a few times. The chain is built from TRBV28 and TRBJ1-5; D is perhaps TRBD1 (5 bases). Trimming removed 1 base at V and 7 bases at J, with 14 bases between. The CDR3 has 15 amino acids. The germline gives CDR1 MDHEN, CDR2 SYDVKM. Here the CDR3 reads CASSLSTAGPQPQHF. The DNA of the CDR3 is TGTGCCAGCAGTTTATCTACGGCAGGGCCCCAGCCCCAGCATTTT.

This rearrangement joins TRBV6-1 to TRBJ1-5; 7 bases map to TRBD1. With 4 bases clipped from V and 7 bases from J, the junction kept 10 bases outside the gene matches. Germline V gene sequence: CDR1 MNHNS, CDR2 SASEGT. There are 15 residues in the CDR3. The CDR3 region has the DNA TGTGCCAGCAGTGTACAGGGGTCCAAGGGGCAGCCCCAGCATTTT. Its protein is CASSVQGSKGQPQHF.

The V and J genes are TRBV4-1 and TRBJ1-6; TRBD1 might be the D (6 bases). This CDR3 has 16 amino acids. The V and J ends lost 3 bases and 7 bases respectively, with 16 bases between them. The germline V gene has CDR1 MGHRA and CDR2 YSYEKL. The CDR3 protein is CASSHALTGFNSPLHF. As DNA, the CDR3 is TGCGCCAGCAGCCATGCCCTAACAGGGTTCAATTCACCCCTCCACTTT.

The CDR3 DNA follows: TGTGCCAGCAGTTTAATTATGGGGCGTCATCTCTACGAGCAGTACTTC. As protein: CASSLIMGRHLYEQYF. The V gene is TRBV27, the J gene TRBJ2-7; a possible D gene is TRBD1 (5 bases). V dropped 2 bases and J dropped 3 bases, with 17 bases sitting between them. Germline CDR1 reads MNHEY; CDR2 reads SMNVEV (reference sequence). This CDR3 is 16 amino acids long.

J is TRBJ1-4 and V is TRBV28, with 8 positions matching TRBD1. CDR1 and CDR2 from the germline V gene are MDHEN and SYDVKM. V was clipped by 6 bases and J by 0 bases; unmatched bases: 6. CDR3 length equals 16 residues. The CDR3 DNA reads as TGTGCCAGCAGGGGACAGGCCTTTCCAACTAATGAAAAACTGTTTTTT. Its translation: CASRGQAFPTNEKLFF.

CDR3 region: CASSVLSLAGLNTGELFF. The CDR3 DNA reads TGTGCCAGCAGCGTACTCTCCCTAGCGGGGTTGAACACCGGGGAGCTGTTTTTT. The rearrangement links TRBV9 to TRBJ2-2; TRBD2 matches 9 bases. The CDR3 totals 18 residues. Losses at the gene ends were 1 base for V and 1 base for J; bases not matched to a gene: 8. Germline values: CDR1 SGDLS, CDR2 YYNGEE. The full variable domain, with the rest looked up from reference TRBV9 and TRBJ2-2, is DSGVTQTPKHLITATGQRVTLRCSPRSGDLSVYWYQQSLDQGLQFLIQYYNGEERAKGNILERFSAQQFPDLHSELNLSSLELGDSALYFCASSVLSLAGLNTGELFFGEGSRLTVL.

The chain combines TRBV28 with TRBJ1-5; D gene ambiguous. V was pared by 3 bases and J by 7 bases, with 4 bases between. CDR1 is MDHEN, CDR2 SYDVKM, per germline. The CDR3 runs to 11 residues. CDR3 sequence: CASSLGQPQHF. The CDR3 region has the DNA TGTGCCAGCAGTTTGGGGCAGCCCCAGCATTTT.

CDR3 protein: CASSYDRGPNTEAFF. The DNA of the CDR3 is TGTGCCAGCAGTTACGATAGGGGGCCGAACACTGAAGCTTTCTTT. This rearrangement joins TRBV6-5 to TRBJ1-1; 7 nucleotides match TRBD1. There are 15 residues in the CDR3. The ends lost 2 bases at V and 1 base at J; junction bases unmatched: 4. Per the germline V gene, CDR1 is MNHEY and CDR2 is SVGAGI.

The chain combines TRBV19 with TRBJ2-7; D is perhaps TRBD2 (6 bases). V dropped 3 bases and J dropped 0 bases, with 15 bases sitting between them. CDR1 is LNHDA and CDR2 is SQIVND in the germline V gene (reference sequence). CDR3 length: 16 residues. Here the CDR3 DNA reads TGTGCCAGTAGTATCGGTGGTGGAGGGAGCTCCTACGAGCAGTACTTC. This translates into CASSIGGGGSSYEQYF.

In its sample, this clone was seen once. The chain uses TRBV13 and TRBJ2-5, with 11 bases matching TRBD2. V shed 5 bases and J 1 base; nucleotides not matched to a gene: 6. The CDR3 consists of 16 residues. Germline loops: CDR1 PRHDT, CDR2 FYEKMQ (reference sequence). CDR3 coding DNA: TGTGCCAGCAGCCTAACTAGCGGGGGCTCCCAAGAGACCCAGTACTTC. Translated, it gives CASSLTSGGSQETQYF.

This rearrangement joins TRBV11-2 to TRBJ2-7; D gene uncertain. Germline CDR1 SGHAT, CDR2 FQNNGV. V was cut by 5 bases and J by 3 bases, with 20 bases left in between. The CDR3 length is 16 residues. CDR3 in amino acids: CASSGAKNVYFYEQYF. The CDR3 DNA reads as TGTGCCAGCAGCGGCGCGAAGAACGTTTACTTCTACGAGCAGTACTTC.

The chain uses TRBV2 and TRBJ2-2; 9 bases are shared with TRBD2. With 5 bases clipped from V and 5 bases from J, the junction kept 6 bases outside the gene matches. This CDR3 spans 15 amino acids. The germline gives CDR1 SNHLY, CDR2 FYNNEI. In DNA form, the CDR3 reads TGTGCCAGCAGTTTAGCGGGAGCGGTGACCGGGGAGCTGTTTTTT. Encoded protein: CASSLAGAVTGELFF. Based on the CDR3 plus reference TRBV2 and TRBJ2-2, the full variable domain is EPEVTQTPSHQVTQMGQEVILRCVPISNHLYFYWYRQILGQKVEFLVSFYNNEISEKSEIFDDQFSVERPDGSNFTLKIRSTKLEDSAMYFCASSLAGAVTGELFFGEGSRLTVL.

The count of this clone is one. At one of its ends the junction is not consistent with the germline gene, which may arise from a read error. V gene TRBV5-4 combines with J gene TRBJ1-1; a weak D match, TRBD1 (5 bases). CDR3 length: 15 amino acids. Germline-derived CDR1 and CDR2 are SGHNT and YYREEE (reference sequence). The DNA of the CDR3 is TGCGCCAGCAGCTCATCCATGCGAGGGGACACTGAAGCTTTCTTT. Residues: CASSSSMRGDTEAFF.

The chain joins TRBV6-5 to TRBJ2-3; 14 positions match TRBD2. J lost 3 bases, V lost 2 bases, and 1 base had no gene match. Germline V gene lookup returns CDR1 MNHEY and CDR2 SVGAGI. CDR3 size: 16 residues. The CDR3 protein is CASSYRTSGRTDTQYF. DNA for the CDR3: TGTGCCAGCAGTTACAGGACTAGCGGGAGGACAGATACGCAGTATTTT.

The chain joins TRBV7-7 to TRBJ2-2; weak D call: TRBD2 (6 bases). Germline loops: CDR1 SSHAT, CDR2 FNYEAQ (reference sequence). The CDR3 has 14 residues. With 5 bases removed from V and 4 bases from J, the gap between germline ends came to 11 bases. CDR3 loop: CASSPGGVTGELFF. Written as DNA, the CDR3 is TGTGCCAGCAGCCCCGGAGGGGTCACCGGGGAGCTGTTTTTT.

CDR3: CASSKGQGNTGELFF. CDR3 nucleotides: TGTGCCAGCAGTAAGGGACAGGGGAATACCGGGGAGCTGTTTTTT. The genes are TRBV2 and TRBJ2-2; the match to TRBD1 covers 10 bases. CDR1 is SNHLY and CDR2 is FYNNEI in the germline V gene. Trimming at V came to 5 bases and at J to 5 bases, leaving 5 bases not matched to a gene. The CDR3 totals 15 residues. Complete variable domain (other parts from reference TRBV2 and TRBJ2-2): EPEVTQTPSHQVTQMGQEVILRCVPISNHLYFYWYRQILGQKVEFLVSFYNNEISEKSEIFDDQFSVERPDGSNFTLKIRSTKLEDSAMYFCASSKGQGNTGELFFGEGSRLTVL.